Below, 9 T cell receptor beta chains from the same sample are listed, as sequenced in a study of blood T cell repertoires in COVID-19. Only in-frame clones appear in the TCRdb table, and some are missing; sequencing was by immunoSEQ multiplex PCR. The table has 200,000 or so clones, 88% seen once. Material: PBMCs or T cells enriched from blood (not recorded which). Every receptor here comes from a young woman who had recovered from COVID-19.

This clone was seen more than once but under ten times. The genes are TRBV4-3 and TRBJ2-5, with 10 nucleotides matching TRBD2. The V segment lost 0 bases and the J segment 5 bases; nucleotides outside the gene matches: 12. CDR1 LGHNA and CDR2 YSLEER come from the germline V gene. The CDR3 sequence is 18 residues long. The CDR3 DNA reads TGCGCCAGCAGCCAAGATAACCTAGCGGGGGCCGAGGGCGAGACCCAGTACTTC. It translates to CASSQDNLAGAEGETQYF.

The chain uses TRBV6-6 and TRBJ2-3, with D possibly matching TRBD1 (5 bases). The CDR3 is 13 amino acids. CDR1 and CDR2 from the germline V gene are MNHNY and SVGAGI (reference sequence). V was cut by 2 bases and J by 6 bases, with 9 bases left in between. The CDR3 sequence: CASSYNGADTQYF. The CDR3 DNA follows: TGTGCCAGCAGTTACAATGGGGCCGATACGCAGTATTTT.

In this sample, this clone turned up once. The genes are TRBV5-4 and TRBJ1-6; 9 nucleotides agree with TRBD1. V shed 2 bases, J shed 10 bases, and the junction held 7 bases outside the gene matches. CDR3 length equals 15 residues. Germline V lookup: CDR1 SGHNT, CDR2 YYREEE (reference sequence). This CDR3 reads CASSLGTGRGSPLHF. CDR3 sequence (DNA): TGTGCCAGCAGCTTAGGGACAGGGCGGGGATCACCCCTCCACTTT.

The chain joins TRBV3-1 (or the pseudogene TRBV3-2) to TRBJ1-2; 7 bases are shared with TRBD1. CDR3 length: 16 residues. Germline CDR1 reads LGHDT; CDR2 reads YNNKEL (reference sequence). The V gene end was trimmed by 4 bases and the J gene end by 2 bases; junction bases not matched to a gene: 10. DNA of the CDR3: TGTGCCAGCAGCCGCCTCAACAGGGGAGGAAACTATGGCTACACCTTC. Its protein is CASSRLNRGGNYGYTF.

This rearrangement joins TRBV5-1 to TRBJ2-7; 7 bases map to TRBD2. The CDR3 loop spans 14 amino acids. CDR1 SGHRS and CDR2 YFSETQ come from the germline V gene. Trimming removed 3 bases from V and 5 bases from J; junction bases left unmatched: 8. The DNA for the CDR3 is TGCGCCAGCAGCTCTGGACTAGTTGCCCACGAGCAGTACTTC. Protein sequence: CASSSGLVAHEQYF.

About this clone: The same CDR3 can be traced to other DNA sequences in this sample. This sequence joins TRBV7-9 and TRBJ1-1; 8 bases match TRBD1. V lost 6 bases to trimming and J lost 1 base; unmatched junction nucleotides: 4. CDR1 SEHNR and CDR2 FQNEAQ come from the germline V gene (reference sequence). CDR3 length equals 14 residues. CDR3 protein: CASSPGQGNTEAFF. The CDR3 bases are TGTGCCAGCAGTCCCGGACAGGGGAACACTGAAGCTTTCTTT.

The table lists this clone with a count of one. As DNA, the CDR3 is TGTGCCAGCAGCTTAGGGCCGAGGTATGGCTACACCTTC. Translated, it gives CASSLGPRYGYTF. This chain uses TRBV7-2 with TRBJ1-2; no clear D. The length of the CDR3 is 13 residues. Per germline, CDR1 SGHTA and CDR2 FQGNSA. V lost 1 base and J lost 5, with 8 bases in between.

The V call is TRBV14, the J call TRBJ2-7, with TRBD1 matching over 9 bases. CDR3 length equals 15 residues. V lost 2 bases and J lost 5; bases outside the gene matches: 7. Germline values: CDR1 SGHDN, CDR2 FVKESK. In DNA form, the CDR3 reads TGTGCCAGCAGCCAAAGGCGACAGGGGGGCCACGAGCAGTACTTC. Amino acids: CASSQRRQGGHEQYF.

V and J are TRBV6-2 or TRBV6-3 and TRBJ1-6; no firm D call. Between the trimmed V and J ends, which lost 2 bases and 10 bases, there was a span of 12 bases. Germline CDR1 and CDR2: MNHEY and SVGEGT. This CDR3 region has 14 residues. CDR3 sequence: CASSYVDFWSPLHF. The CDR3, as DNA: TGTGCCAGCAGTTACGTGGACTTTTGGTCACCCCTCCACTTT.